One sample yielded the 15 T cell receptor beta chains listed below, sequenced in a study of T cell responses to AZD1222 COVID-19 vaccine. Measured with immunoSEQ multiplex PCR; TCRdb has only the in-frame clones, and not every one. Found here are 250,000 or so clones, more than 85% of them singletons; the top ten hold around 0.58%. Sequencing was performed on peripheral blood, taken on day 0 of AZD1222 vaccination. These receptors all stem from an adult in good health.

The rearrangement links TRBV9 to TRBJ1-6; 8 bases map to TRBD1. CDR3 length equals 15 residues. CDR1 and CDR2 from the germline V gene are SGDLS and YYNGEE. Losses at the gene ends were 4 bases for V and 6 bases for J; bases not matched to a gene: 6. CDR3 in amino acids: CASSPWTGSNSPLHF. CDR3 coding DNA: TGTGCCAGCAGCCCCTGGACAGGGTCTAATTCACCCCTCCACTTT.

J is TRBJ1-1 and V is TRBV7-9; no clear D. Germline V lookup: CDR1 SEHNR, CDR2 FQNEAQ (reference sequence). This CDR3 spans 16 amino acids. V lost 10 bases and J 7 bases, leaving 28 bases between the germline ends. CDR3 sequence (DNA): TGTGCCACTGTATACCTAGCTTGGGCCTCAGTGGGTGAAGCTTTCTTT. Its protein product is CATVYLAWASVGEAFF.

The chain couples TRBV14 to TRBJ2-5; a weak D match, TRBD2 (6 bases). With 0 bases removed from V and 4 bases from J, the gap between germline ends came to 15 bases. The CDR3 consists of 16 residues. Germline V gene lookup returns CDR1 SGHDN and CDR2 FVKESK. The DNA for the CDR3 is TGTGCCAGCAGCCAAGAGAGGCTAGCGTACCGAGAGACCCAGTACTTC. Translated: CASSQERLAYRETQYF.

This clone appeared once. The gene calls are TRBV2 and TRBJ1-1; TRBD1 agrees at 9 bases. Trimming cost V 7 bases and J 1 base; bases outside gene matches: 7. Per germline, CDR1 SNHLY and CDR2 FYNNEI. The CDR3 has 15 residues. CDR3 region: CASKLQGATNTEAFF. DNA of the CDR3: TGTGCCAGCAAACTACAGGGGGCGACGAACACTGAAGCTTTCTTT.

This rearrangement joins TRBV28 to TRBJ1-2; TRBD1 matches 9 bases. The CDR3 is 12 amino acids. J gave up 5 bases and V 7 bases, and 2 bases lay outside the gene matches. In germline, CDR1 is MDHEN, CDR2 SYDVKM. CDR3 bases: TGTGCCAGCACCGGACAGGGGTATGGCTACACCTTC. Residues: CASTGQGYGYTF.

This chain uses TRBV6-5 with TRBJ1-5, with D unresolved. This CDR3 region has 15 residues. Trimming pared 0 bases from V and 0 bases from J, leaving 6 bases between. From germline, CDR1 is MNHEY and CDR2 SVGAGI. The chain's CDR3 is CASSYSRNSNQPQHF. The CDR3 coding sequence is TGTGCCAGCAGTTACTCACGTAATAGCAATCAGCCCCAGCATTTT.

The J gene is TRBJ2-7, the V gene TRBV28; D is perhaps TRBD2 (6 bases). This CDR3 region has 15 residues. V was cut by 3 bases and J by 7 bases, with 19 bases left in between. Germline assignment: CDR1 MDHEN and CDR2 SYDVKM. Here the CDR3 reads CASSLSSGQAGEQYF. CDR3 sequence (DNA): TGTGCCAGCAGTTTGTCGAGTGGGCAGGCGGGGGAGCAGTACTTC.

The V gene is TRBV9, the J gene TRBJ2-1; no definite D call. CDR1 SGDLS and CDR2 YYNGEE come from the germline V gene. The CDR3 is 11 amino acids. Trimming removed 3 bases at V and 4 bases at J, with 2 bases between. CDR3 sequence (DNA): TGTGCCAGCAGCGGATACAATGAGCAGTTCTTC. Translated: CASSGYNEQFF.

This clone was counted between two and nine times. The V and J genes are TRBV4-1 and TRBJ2-4; 12 nucleotides align to TRBD2. Per germline, CDR1 MGHRA and CDR2 YSYEKL. The CDR3 runs to 17 residues. V lost 1 base to trimming and J lost 4 bases; unmatched junction nucleotides: 5. Here the CDR3 reads CASSQGRTSGAKNIQYF. Written as DNA, the CDR3 is TGCGCCAGCAGCCAAGGTCGGACTAGCGGGGCTAAAAACATTCAGTACTTC.

This clone has only a few counts. V usage is TRBV29-1 and J usage is TRBJ2-2, with TRBD1 identical over 8 bases. CDR3 size: 13 residues. V lost 6 bases and J lost 4; bases outside the gene matches: 4. Germline V CDR1 and CDR2: SQVTM, ANQGSEA. The CDR3: CSVGTGVTGELFF. CDR3 bases: TGCAGCGTCGGGACAGGTGTCACCGGGGAGCTGTTTTTT.

The chain carries TRBV9 and TRBJ2-5, with 8 bases that match TRBD2. V lost 0 bases to trimming and J lost 4 bases; unmatched junction nucleotides: 5. Germline lookup yields CDR1 SGDLS and CDR2 YYNGEE. The CDR3 length is 15 residues. CDR3 residues: CASSVAGGQIETQYF. The CDR3 DNA reads as TGTGCCAGCAGCGTAGCGGGAGGGCAAATAGAGACCCAGTACTTC.

The chain is built from TRBV3-1 (or the pseudogene TRBV3-2) and TRBJ2-1; 9 bases align to TRBD2. This CDR3 region has 15 residues. With V trimmed by 1 base and J by 8 bases, 6 bases remained unmatched. Germline CDR1 is LGHDT and CDR2 is YNNKEL (reference sequence). CDR3 in DNA: TGTGCCAGCAGCCAAGCGTCTAGCGGGGTCCATGAGCAGTTCTTC. Amino acid sequence: CASSQASSGVHEQFF.

This sequence joins TRBV24-1 and TRBJ1-2; TRBD1 matches at 10 bases. The CDR3 contains 15 residues. Germline lookup yields CDR1 KGHDR and CDR2 SFDVKD. V lost 7 bases, J lost 8 bases, and 12 bases stayed unmatched. The CDR3 DNA follows: TGTGCCACCAGCCCCTCCGGGACAGGGGAAATCGGCTACACCTTC. This sequence encodes CATSPSGTGEIGYTF.

The V and J genes are TRBV27 and TRBJ2-6; 7 nucleotides align to TRBD1. The germline CDR1 and CDR2 sequences are MNHEY and SMNVEV (reference sequence). The CDR3 extends over 15 amino acids. Unmatched junction bases numbered 3, after V lost 5 bases and J lost 2 bases. The DNA of the CDR3 is TGTGCCAGCAGTGAGGGACAGCCTGGGGCCAACGTCCTGACTTTC. Protein sequence: CASSEGQPGANVLTF.

The chain joins TRBV27 to TRBJ2-7, with 10 bases that match TRBD1. Losses at the gene ends were 6 bases for V and 6 bases for J; bases not matched to a gene: 8. Germline V lookup: CDR1 MNHEY, CDR2 SMNVEV (reference sequence). The CDR3 has 14 residues. DNA of the CDR3: TGTGCCAGCAGAAGGCCGGGACAGGGGTCCGAGCAGTACTTC. It codes for CASRRPGQGSEQYF.